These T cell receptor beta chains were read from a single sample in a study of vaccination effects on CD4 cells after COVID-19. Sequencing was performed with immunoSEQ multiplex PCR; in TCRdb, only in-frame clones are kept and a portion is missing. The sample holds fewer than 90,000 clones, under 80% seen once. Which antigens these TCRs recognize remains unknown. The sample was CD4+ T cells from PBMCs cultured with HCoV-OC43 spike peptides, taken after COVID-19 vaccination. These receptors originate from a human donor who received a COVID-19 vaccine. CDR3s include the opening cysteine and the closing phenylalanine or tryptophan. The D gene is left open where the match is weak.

CDR3 DNA: TGCGCCAGCAGCTTGCGGGGGGGCCGAGATACGCAGTATTTT
CDR3 protein: CASSLRGGRDTQYF
D gene: TRBD2
J gene: TRBJ2-3
V gene: TRBV5-1

CDR3 DNA: TGTGCCAGCTCGCGGGACTACAACCAAGAGACCCAGTACTTC
CDR3 protein: CASSRDYNQETQYF
D gene: TRBD2
J gene: TRBJ2-5
V gene: TRBV19

CDR3 DNA: TGTGCCAGTACCACGGGACACCTTGTGAAGACCCAGTACTTC
CDR3 protein: CASTTGHLVKTQYF
D gene: NA
J gene: TRBJ2-5
V gene: TRBV19

CDR3 DNA: TGTGCCAGCAGTTCTTGGAATTCACCCCTCCACTTT
CDR3 protein: CASSSWNSPLHF
D gene: NA
J gene: TRBJ1-6
V gene: TRBV6-5

CDR3 DNA: TGTGCCAGCAGCTTAGTTCCAGGGGCCAGCACAGATACGCAGTATTTT
CDR3 protein: CASSLVPGASTDTQYF
D gene: NA
J gene: TRBJ2-3
V gene: TRBV7-9

CDR3 DNA: TGTGCCAGCAGTAGAAGGGGGATTGGCAATCAGCCCCAGCATTTT
CDR3 protein: CASSRRGIGNQPQHF
D gene: NA
J gene: TRBJ1-5
V gene: TRBV6-5

CDR3 DNA: TGTGCCAGCAAAGGACAGGGTCGCACCGGGGAGCTGTTTTTT
CDR3 protein: CASKGQGRTGELFF
D gene: TRBD1
J gene: TRBJ2-2
V gene: TRBV2

CDR3 DNA: TGTGCCAGCAGCCGCGACCTCACAGATACGCAGTATTTT
CDR3 protein: CASSRDLTDTQYF
D gene: NA
J gene: TRBJ2-3
V gene: TRBV3-1/TRBV3-2

CDR3 DNA: TGTGCCAGCAGTTACTCATATCAGCCCCAGCATTTT
CDR3 protein: CASSYSYQPQHF
D gene: NA
J gene: TRBJ1-5
V gene: TRBV6-2/TRBV6-3

CDR3 DNA: TGTGCCAGCAGTTACGAGTACGAGGGTACCAGAGGCTATGGCTACACCTTC
CDR3 protein: CASSYEYEGTRGYGYTF
D gene: NA
J gene: TRBJ1-2
V gene: TRBV6-2/TRBV6-3

CDR3 DNA: TGTGCCAGCAGTGAATTAACTAGCGGGGGGGGCCCGCCGTATTTT
CDR3 protein: CASSELTSGGGPPYF
D gene: TRBD2
J gene: TRBJ2-3
V gene: TRBV6-1

CDR3 DNA: TGCGCCAGCGGGGACAGGGGGCTTGGCTATGGCTACACCTTC
CDR3 protein: CASGDRGLGYGYTF
D gene: TRBD1
J gene: TRBJ1-2
V gene: TRBV10-2

CDR3 DNA: TGTGCCAGCAGTTTACGTTATGAGCAGTTCTTC
CDR3 protein: CASSLRYEQFF
D gene: NA
J gene: TRBJ2-1
V gene: TRBV28

CDR3 DNA: TGTGCCAGCAGACCCGGCAGGGTCGGGACCCAGTACTTC
CDR3 protein: CASRPGRVGTQYF
D gene: NA
J gene: TRBJ2-5
V gene: TRBV12-3/TRBV12-4

CDR3 DNA: TGTGCCAGTAGTCCCGTCAGCGGGGGGTACAATGAGCAGTTCTTC
CDR3 protein: CASSPVSGGYNEQFF
D gene: TRBD2
J gene: TRBJ2-1
V gene: TRBV19

CDR3 DNA: TGTGCCAGCAGGCCCGACAGGCACTCTGGAAACACCATATATTTT
CDR3 protein: CASRPDRHSGNTIYF
D gene: NA
J gene: TRBJ1-3
V gene: TRBV2

CDR3 DNA: TGTGCCAGCAGTCCGGGCCCGAGGTATGGAAACACCATATATTTT
CDR3 protein: CASSPGPRYGNTIYF
D gene: NA
J gene: TRBJ1-3
V gene: TRBV27